This T cell receptor (beta chain) originates from a study of blood T cells in healthy people across ages. Study observations and caveats: Aged donors had fewer naive CD4+ cells and lower diversity than long-lived donors.

With a J-beta primer mix and a sample-barcoded 5' primer, a second PCR ran roughly 6 to 11 cycles. TCRdb used MiXCR to reprocess the 5' RACE reads, holding one entry per CDR3 protein. The sample consists of under 1 million distinct CDR3 sequences, 40% to 50% of them appearing once. Note on this clonotype: Its antigen is as yet unknown.

The TCR was taken from a man in his fifties or sixties in good health. Source material: blood.

This CDR3 reads CASSQVFGTGALFTEKLFF. CDR3 coding DNA: TGCGCCAGCAGCCAAGTATTCGGGACAGGGGCCCTTTTTACTGAAAAACTGTTTTTT. This chain uses TRBV4-1 with TRBJ1-4, with 10 nucleotides matching TRBD1. The J segment lost 7 bases and the V segment lost 1 base, leaving 15 bases of the junction unmatched. The CDR3 length is 19 residues. The V gene's germline CDR1 is MGHRA and CDR2 YSYEKL.